This entry lists 29 T cell receptor beta chains sequenced from one sample in a study of shared clonotypes between healthy human individuals. Sequenced by immunoSEQ multiplex PCR; TCRdb stores in-frame clones only, minus some. This sample has roughly 490,000 clones, with 70% to 85% found just once. Input material: PBMCs. Receptors were obtained from a woman aged 40-49 years in good health. Some clones in this sample may be carry-over from other donors' samples.

The gene calls are TRBV9 and TRBJ1-4; D is possibly TRBD1 (5 bases). The V end was cut by 0 bases, the J end by 8 bases, with 14 bases between. CDR1 and CDR2 from the germline V gene are SGDLS and YYNGEE. CDR3 length: 15 amino acids. The chain's CDR3 is CASSVGVGLGEKLFF. CDR3 nucleotides: TGTGCCAGCAGCGTAGGGGTGGGGCTAGGCGAAAAACTGTTTTTT.

J is TRBJ2-1 and V is TRBV5-1, with 10 positions matching TRBD2. After removal of 3 bases from V and 6 bases from J, the junction contained 6 bases not matched to a gene. This CDR3 is built from 15 residues. Germline CDR1 reads SGHRS; CDR2 reads YFSETQ. The DNA for the CDR3 is TGCGCCAGCAGCTGGGGACTAGCGAACTTCAATGAGCAGTTCTTC. This encodes CASSWGLANFNEQFF.

To note about this clone: The identical CDR3 is also encoded by other nucleotide sequences in the sample. The CDR3 region is CASSLGGAGNTIYF. The CDR3 coding sequence is TGTGCCAGCAGCCTTGGAGGGGCTGGAAACACCATATATTTT. V is TRBV7-9 and J is TRBJ1-3; D is possibly TRBD1 (5 bases). The CDR3 totals 14 residues. Germline assignment: CDR1 SEHNR and CDR2 FQNEAQ (reference sequence). V was pared by 5 bases and J by 2 bases, with 10 bases between. The complete variable domain, with remaining parts taken from reference TRBV7-9 and TRBJ1-3, reads DTGVSQNPRHKITKRGQNVTFRCDPISEHNRLYWYRQTLGQGPEFLTYFQNEAQLEKSRLLSDRFSAERPKGSFSTLEIQRTEQGDSAMYLCASSLGGAGNTIYFGEGSWLTVV.

The chain joins TRBV7-6 to TRBJ2-2, with unresolved D. CDR3 size: 15 residues. With 2 bases removed from V and 2 bases from J, the gap between germline ends came to 9 bases. Germline assignment: CDR1 SGHVS and CDR2 FNYEAQ. The CDR3 bases are TGTGCCAGCAGCTTAAACGCTGTAAACACCGGGGAGCTGTTTTTT. This codes for CASSLNAVNTGELFF.

This clone was observed once. Other DNA sequences of this sample code for an identical CDR3. This sequence joins TRBV18 and TRBJ2-3; maybe TRBD2 (5 bases). Germline V gene sequence: CDR1 KGHSH, CDR2 LQKENI. CDR3 length: 15 amino acids. Trimming pared 0 bases from V and 1 base from J, leaving 8 bases between. CDR3 in amino acids: CASSPPGSRTDTQYF. The CDR3 nucleotides are TGTGCCAGCTCACCACCGGGGAGCCGCACAGATACGCAGTATTTT.

Notes on this clone: This likely traces to a read error, being one base from a far larger clone. The same CDR3 arises from other DNA sequences in this sample as well. The chain couples TRBV5-1 to TRBJ2-1; TRBD2 agrees at 13 bases. Losses at the gene ends were 2 bases for V and 6 bases for J; bases not matched to a gene: 2. The CDR3 totals 15 residues. Germline lookup yields CDR1 SGHRS and CDR2 YFSETQ. DNA of the CDR3: TGCGCCAGCAGCTTACGGACTAGCGGGAGCAATGAGCAGTTCTTC. Its protein product is CASSLRTSGSNEQFF. The whole variable domain, remainder taken from reference TRBV5-1 and TRBJ2-1, is KAGVTQTPRYLIKTRGQQVTLSCSPISGHRSVSWYQQTPGQGLQFLFEYFSETQRNKGNFPGRFSGRQFSNSRSEMNVSTLELGDSALYLCASSLRTSGSNEQFFGPGTRLTVL.

The V call is TRBV4-1, the J call TRBJ1-2, with D possibly being TRBD1 (6 bases). The CDR3 runs to 15 residues. Germline V CDR1 and CDR2: MGHRA, YSYEKL. V was cut by 0 bases and J by 6 bases, with 14 bases left in between. CDR3 sequence (DNA): TGCGCCAGCAGCCAAGATAGGCAGGGGATCAATGGCTACACCTTC. Residues: CASSQDRQGINGYTF.

Comment on this clone: Compared with germline, one end of the junction differs, possibly owing to a read error. The rearrangement joins TRBV5-1 to TRBJ2-5, with D hard to call. This CDR3 spans 15 amino acids. CDR1 is SGHRS and CDR2 is YFSETQ in the germline V gene. The DNA of the CDR3 is TGCGCCAGCGGCTTGCTATCTCGGAACCAAGAGACCCAGTACTTC. This gives the protein CASGLLSRNQETQYF.

As regards this clone: This likely reflects a read error, since a far larger clone is one base away. The identical CDR3 is also encoded by other nucleotide sequences in the sample. This chain connects TRBV7-2 to TRBJ1-5; TRBD1 matches at 7 bases. The CDR3 contains 15 residues. The germline V gene has CDR1 SGHTA and CDR2 FQGNSA. The CDR3 reads CASSLAGGPNQPQHF. In nucleotides, the CDR3 is TGTGCCAGCAGCCTCGCAGGGGGACCCAATCAGCCTCAGCATTTT.

As regards this clone: A read error likely explains this, since a far larger clone differs by one base. Other nucleotide sequences from this sample produce the same CDR3. The V call is TRBV7-9, the J call TRBJ1-4; 7 bases are a match to TRBD1. Germline CDR1 reads SEHNR; CDR2 reads FQNEAQ (reference sequence). This CDR3 is built from 15 residues. CDR3 residues: CASTPGLTGPEKLFF. The CDR3 nucleotides are TGTGCCAGCACCCCGGGGTTGACAGGGCCCGAAAAATTGTTTTTT.

The rearrangement joins TRBV7-6 to TRBJ2-7; D is ambiguous. The CDR3 extends over 14 amino acids. Germline values: CDR1 SGHVS, CDR2 FNYEAQ. The V end was cut by 8 bases, the J end by 6 bases, with 20 bases between. The CDR3 bases are TGTGCCAGCGCAAGGGTCAGCGCTGGAAGCGAGCAGTACTTC. Protein product: CASARVSAGSEQYF.

This clone was counted only a few times. The chain employs TRBV30 and TRBJ1-5; possible D gene TRBD1, 6 bases. Germline values: CDR1 GTSNPN, CDR2 SVGIG (reference sequence). Trimming stripped 3 bases from V and 9 bases from J, with 12 bases between. CDR3 length: 12 amino acids. CDR3 sequence reads: CAWSWGQGPQHF. The CDR3 region has the DNA TGTGCCTGGAGCTGGGGGCAGGGGCCCCAGCATTTT.

This clone occurred many times. The chain carries TRBV27 and TRBJ1-4; no reliable D call. Germline assignment: CDR1 MNHEY and CDR2 SMNVEV (reference sequence). Trimming cost V 0 bases and J 6 bases, with 17 bases left between them. This CDR3 has 17 residues. Here the CDR3 DNA reads TGTGCCAGCAGTTTATCCGACCCGGCAGCCGCGTATGAAAAACTGTTTTTT. Protein sequence: CASSLSDPAAAYEKLFF.

The V gene is TRBV30, the J gene TRBJ1-6; D remains ambiguous. In germline, CDR1 is GTSNPN, CDR2 SVGIG (reference sequence). The CDR3 loop spans 13 amino acids. V shed 1 base and J shed 6 bases, with 7 bases lying between them. This chain's CDR3 is CAWSAGINSPLHF. The CDR3 nucleotides are TGTGCCTGGAGTGCTGGGATTAATTCACCCCTCCACTTT.

The genes are TRBV27 and TRBJ1-2, with D hard to call. V was trimmed by 5 bases and J by 1 base, leaving 5 bases between them. Per the germline V gene, CDR1 is MNHEY and CDR2 is SMNVEV (reference sequence). CDR3 length equals 12 residues. The DNA for the CDR3 is TGTGCCAGCAGTAGTCGTAACTATGGCTACACCTTC. Translating it yields CASSSRNYGYTF.

The genes are TRBV19 and TRBJ2-7, with a weak D call TRBD1 (6 bases). With 3 bases removed from V and 7 bases from J, the gap between germline ends came to 13 bases. The CDR3 extends over 13 amino acids. Germline V CDR1 and CDR2: LNHDA, SQIVND (reference sequence). The CDR3 region is CASSIDDRWEQYF. The DNA of the CDR3 is TGTGCCAGTAGTATCGACGACAGGTGGGAGCAGTACTTC.

The chain combines TRBV27 with TRBJ1-6, with 10 bases that match TRBD1. Germline CDR1 is MNHEY and CDR2 is SMNVEV (reference sequence). V lost 6 bases to trimming and J lost 0 bases; unmatched junction nucleotides: 8. The CDR3 contains 18 residues. The CDR3 nucleotides read TGTGCCAGCAGCCGCCGGACAGGGGGGAGCTCCTATAATTCACCCCTCCACTTT. As protein: CASSRRTGGSSYNSPLHF.

The chain links TRBV19 to TRBJ1-5; 7 bases are shared with TRBD1. CDR3 length: 15 residues. Trimming at V came to 3 bases and at J to 4 bases, leaving 6 bases not matched to a gene. Germline CDR1 and CDR2: LNHDA and SQIVND (reference sequence). The CDR3 is CASSIPGTANQPQHF. The CDR3 DNA reads as TGTGCCAGTAGTATCCCCGGGACAGCAAATCAGCCCCAGCATTTT. Full variable domain (outside the CDR3, taken from reference TRBV19 and TRBJ1-5): DGGITQSPKYLFRKEGQNVTLSCEQNLNHDAMYWYRQDPGQGLRLIYYSQIVNDFQKGDIAEGYSVSREKKESFPLTVTSAQKNPTAFYLCASSIPGTANQPQHFGDGTRLSIL.

The rearrangement links TRBV7-9 to TRBJ2-5; 12 nucleotides match TRBD1. The V gene's germline CDR1 is SEHNR and CDR2 FQNEAQ (reference sequence). This CDR3 region has 13 residues. The ends lost 8 bases at V and 5 bases at J; junction bases unmatched: 3. The CDR3 DNA reads TGTGCCAGCGGGGGACAGGGGGCTGAGACCCAGTACTTC. Its protein product is CASGGQGAETQYF.

The CDR3 is CASTRGTYEQYF. CDR3 DNA: TGTGCCAGCACGAGGGGTACCTACGAGCAGTACTTC. The chain combines TRBV2 with TRBJ2-7; TRBD1 or TRBD2 may be the D gene (5 bases each). The CDR3 extends over 12 amino acids. With 7 bases removed from V and 2 bases from J, the gap between germline ends came to 9 bases. CDR1 is SNHLY and CDR2 is FYNNEI in the germline V gene. Together with reference TRBV2 and TRBJ2-7, the CDR3 gives the full variable domain: EPEVTQTPSHQVTQMGQEVILRCVPISNHLYFYWYRQILGQKVEFLVSFYNNEISEKSEIFDDQFSVERPDGSNFTLKIRSTKLEDSAMYFCASTRGTYEQYFGPGTRLTVT.

CDR3 amino acids: CASRIGVTYGYTF. The CDR3 DNA reads as TGTGCCAGCAGAATTGGGGTTACTTATGGCTACACCTTC. J is TRBJ1-2 and V is TRBV28; D gene uncertain. The CDR3 has 13 residues. The germline V and J ends were trimmed by 6 bases and 5 bases, with 13 bases remaining between them. Per germline, CDR1 MDHEN and CDR2 SYDVKM.

CDR3 in DNA: TGTGCCAGCAGCTTTGGGATCAATGAGCAGTTCTTC. It codes for CASSFGINEQFF. The chain uses TRBV11-2 and TRBJ2-1; D is unclear. V was shortened by 3 bases and J by 6 bases, with 6 bases between the two germline ends. Germline V CDR1 and CDR2: SGHAT, FQNNGV. The CDR3 totals 12 residues.

Points on this clone: Compared with germline, one end of the junction differs, possibly owing to a read error. V is TRBV2 and J is TRBJ1-2; D unresolved. The CDR3 length is 14 residues. Germline V lookup: CDR1 SNHLY, CDR2 FYNNEI. The DNA for the CDR3 is TGTGCCAGCAGTGAAGCCGGGTCCTCGGATGGCCACACCTTC. The encoded protein is CASSEAGSSDGHTF.

The chain is built from TRBV13 and TRBJ1-5, with a possible D match to TRBD1 (5 bases). Germline CDR1 PRHDT, CDR2 FYEKMQ (reference sequence). V lost 4 bases and J 3 bases, leaving 10 bases between the germline ends. The CDR3 is 14 amino acids. The CDR3: CASSSRQTNQPQHF. In nucleotides, the CDR3 is TGTGCCAGCAGCTCCCGACAGACCAATCAGCCCCAGCATTTT.

V gene TRBV27 combines with J gene TRBJ1-5, with 7 bases lining up with TRBD1. Unmatched junction bases numbered 10, after V lost 5 bases and J lost 6 bases. CDR1 MNHEY and CDR2 SMNVEV come from the germline V gene (reference sequence). The CDR3 sequence is 15 residues long. CDR3 bases: TGTGCCAGCAGTGCCTCCGAGGGGGCTCTTCAGCCCCAGCATTTT. Protein: CASSASEGALQPQHF.

Concerning this clone: Other DNA sequences of this sample code for an identical CDR3. The J gene is TRBJ2-3, the V gene TRBV5-1, with 8 bases fitting TRBD2. With V trimmed by 4 bases and J by 4 bases, 5 bases remained unmatched. Germline CDR1 is SGHRS and CDR2 is YFSETQ. The CDR3 totals 14 residues. Written as DNA, the CDR3 is TGCGCCAGCAGCCCAGGACTAGCATCAGATACGCAGTATTTT. Its protein is CASSPGLASDTQYF.

A remark on this clone: Mismatch with germline at one junction end may stem from a read error. V usage is TRBV7-7 and J usage is TRBJ2-5; D gene uncertain. The end of the DNA is better explained by TRBJ2-7, so the J call may be wrong. From germline, CDR1 is SSHAT and CDR2 FNYEAQ (reference sequence). The CDR3 contains 15 residues. The CDR3 region has the DNA TGTGCTAGCAGCTTAGCTTCGGGTTACCTCTACGAGCAGTACTTC. Its translation is CASSLASGYLYEQYF.

The CDR3 reads CASSLGTGLIQETQYF. The CDR3 DNA follows: TGTGCCAGCAGCTTAGGGACGGGGCTGATCCAAGAGACCCAGTACTTC. The J gene is TRBJ2-5, the V gene TRBV11-1; D might be TRBD1 or TRBD2, each matching 5 bases. The CDR3 is made up of 16 amino acids. Germline V gives CDR1 SGHAT, CDR2 FQDESV (reference sequence). V was cut by 1 base and J by 1 base, with 13 bases left in between.

Remarks on this clone: The same CDR3 is also encoded by other DNA sequences in this sample. The V and J genes are TRBV19 and TRBJ2-1; D gene uncertain. The CDR3 has 13 residues. The ends were cut back, 3 bases at V and 1 base at J, with 4 bases in the middle. Looked up from germline, CDR1 is LNHDA and CDR2 is SQIVND (reference sequence). CDR3 nucleotide sequence: TGTGCCAGTAGTATGGGGTCCTACAATGAGCAGTTCTTC. Protein: CASSMGSYNEQFF.